The present TCR beta chain was sequenced within a study of blood T cell repertoires in COVID-19. Study overall: Specimens from acute and convalescent COVID-19 originated in the United States, Italy and Spain.

Original processing methods: Counts of nucleated cells, estimated from reference gene primer amplification, were obtained. Profiled with immunoSEQ multiplex PCR; TCRdb holds only in-frame clones, not every one. D and trimming were read from the DNA, whereas the V and J calls and clone size are those reported in that table. The sample contains a few hundred thousand clones, more than 85% of which appear only once. Those who participated ranged in age from about 18 to 89 years and resided in approximately 23 US areas. Recovered participants had two consecutive negative NP/OP PCR tests, healthcare professional clearance, or symptom resolution. Germline loops: CDR1 MNHEY, CDR2 SVGAGI. The CDR3 runs 13 residues. Losses at the gene ends were 6 bases for V and 7 bases for J; bases not matched to a gene: 6.

This chain connects TRBV6-5 to TRBJ1-5; 7 bases line up with TRBD1. Material: PBMCs or T cells enriched from blood (not recorded which). This TCR came from a young woman who had recovered from COVID-19. In DNA form, the CDR3 reads TGTGCCAGCAGCCGGGACAGAAGCCAGCCCCAGCATTTT. It translates to CASSRDRSQPQHF.